The rows below give T cell receptor beta chains drawn from one sample of a study of vaccination and CD4 T cells after COVID-19. TCRdb passed the PCR reads through MiXCR, listing each CDR3 protein once. Seen here are 20,000 or so distinct CDR3 sequences, 30% to 35% observed once, and the top ten hold roughly 12%. Antigens of these TCRs are unknown. Sequencing was carried out using cultured CD4+ T cells from blood. These TCRs come from a human donor with COVID-19. CDR3s include the opening cysteine and the closing phenylalanine or tryptophan. Expanded clones get a size class; other rows say once, few or many, or leave the size out.

j_gene,v_gene,abundance,CDR3aa
TRBJ2-5,TRBV11-1,NA,CASSLAGGHFQETQYF
TRBJ1-5,TRBV6-2/TRBV6-3,few,CASSLGVNQPQHF
TRBJ2-6,TRBV3-1,NA,CASSQRQGPEGANVLTF
TRBJ2-7,TRBV11-3,NA,CASSLFGRTLYEQYF
TRBJ2-5,TRBV18,NA,CASSPAQETQYF
TRBJ1-4,TRBV10-2,NA,CASRHSRATNEKLFF
TRBJ2-5,TRBV2,few,CASSEPGQGVETQYF
TRBJ2-3,TRBV7-3,once,CASSLEPGRGTDTQYF
TRBJ1-4,TRBV19,NA,CASSMVARQGEKLFF
TRBJ1-5,TRBV25-1,NA,CASSGTGRGQPQHF
TRBJ2-2,TRBV4-1,NA,CASSQGLWVVGELFF
TRBJ2-1,TRBV25-1,NA,CASRGYSYNEQFF
TRBJ1-2,TRBV5-1,few,CASSFQPGRDGYTF
TRBJ2-1,TRBV20-1,once,CSARVRGFASYNEQFF
TRBJ2-3,TRBV5-1,NA,CTSSLGGEDTQYF
TRBJ1-5,TRBV7-9,NA,CASSLGQTGNQPQHF
TRBJ1-5,TRBV6-1,NA,CASSGSFGTGNQPQHF
TRBJ2-3,TRBV24-1,NA,CATSGTAGGRLTDTQYF
TRBJ2-5,TRBV4-3,NA,CASSQDNGETQYF
TRBJ1-5,TRBV27,medium-sized,CASSLRGDHSNQPQHF
TRBJ2-5,TRBV4-2,NA,CASSQDSATGGQETQYF
TRBJ2-1,TRBV6-2/TRBV6-3,NA,CASRPTGGSYNEQFF
TRBJ1-5,TRBV20-1,NA,CSARGTRVLSNQPQHF
TRBJ1-2,TRBV4-2,few,CASSQVRENYGYTF
TRBJ1-4,TRBV2,NA,CASSLWRSEKLFF
TRBJ1-1,TRBV19,few,CASKDKQGAEAFF
TRBJ1-2,TRBV20-1,NA,CSAWTGANYGYTF
TRBJ2-1,TRBV20-1,few,CSASPGGPWNEQFF
TRBJ2-7,TRBV19,NA,CASTPGQGDEQYF
TRBJ1-5,TRBV12-3/TRBV12-4,NA,CASSATGGEGQPQHF
TRBJ2-1,TRBV2,NA,CASIRLAGGHDEQFF
TRBJ2-3,TRBV7-9,NA,CASSLAGAPDTQYF
TRBJ1-2,TRBV19,few,CASSERQYSGYTF
TRBJ2-1,TRBV15,NA,CATSHDTSGGAFKQFF
TRBJ1-2,TRBV20-1,NA,CSAGAADYGYTF
TRBJ2-7,TRBV11-1,NA,CASSAGYEQYF
TRBJ1-5,TRBV5-8,NA,CASKREGHSNQPQHF
TRBJ2-3,TRBV5-1,NA,CASSTSGGAADTQYF
TRBJ1-6,TRBV28,few,CASSFTGTGTYNSPLHF
TRBJ2-2,TRBV11-1,NA,CASSGTSGGGLTGELFF
TRBJ2-7,TRBV12-3/TRBV12-4,NA,CASRGQTSSYEQYF
TRBJ2-7,TRBV11-2,few,CASSPPLRVAEQYF
TRBJ1-1,TRBV3-1,NA,CASSQGSEAFF
TRBJ1-5,TRBV19,few,CASSIGQGGINQPQHF
TRBJ2-5,TRBV12-3/TRBV12-4,NA,CASRPRDTLGVTQYF
TRBJ2-1,TRBV11-3,NA,CASSLPLLAGGLGEQFF
TRBJ1-1,TRBV20-1,few,CSARDAGKYTEAFF
TRBJ2-5,TRBV20-1,NA,CSARRGGETQYF
TRBJ2-6,TRBV28,NA,CASSSGTLGANVLTF
TRBJ1-1,TRBV20-1,few,CSAPRQGAAEAFF
TRBJ1-5,TRBV15,medium-sized,CATSRDVRQGKDQPQHF